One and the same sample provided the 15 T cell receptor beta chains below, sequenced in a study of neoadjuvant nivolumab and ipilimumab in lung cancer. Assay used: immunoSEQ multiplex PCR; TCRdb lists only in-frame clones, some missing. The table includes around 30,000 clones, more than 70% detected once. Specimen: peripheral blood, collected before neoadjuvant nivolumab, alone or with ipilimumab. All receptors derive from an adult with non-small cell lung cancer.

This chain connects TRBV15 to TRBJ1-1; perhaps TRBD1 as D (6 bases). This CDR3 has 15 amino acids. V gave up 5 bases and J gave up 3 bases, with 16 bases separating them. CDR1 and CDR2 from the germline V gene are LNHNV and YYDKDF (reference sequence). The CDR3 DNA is TGTGCCACCAGCGGCCGGGGGGGGGCTTACACTGAAGCTTTCTTT. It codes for CATSGRGGAYTEAFF.

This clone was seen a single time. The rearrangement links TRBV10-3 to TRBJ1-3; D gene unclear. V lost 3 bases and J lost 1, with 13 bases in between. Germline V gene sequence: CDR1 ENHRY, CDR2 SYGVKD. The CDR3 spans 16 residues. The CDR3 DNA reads TGTGCCATCAGTGATAGGAGGTTAGGATCTGGAAACACCATATATTTT. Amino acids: CAISDRRLGSGNTIYF.

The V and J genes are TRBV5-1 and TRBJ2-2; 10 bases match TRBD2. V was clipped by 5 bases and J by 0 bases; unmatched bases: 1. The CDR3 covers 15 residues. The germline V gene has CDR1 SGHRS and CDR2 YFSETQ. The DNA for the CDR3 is TGCGCCAGCAGACTAGCGGGGTCGAACACCGGGGAGCTGTTTTTT. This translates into CASRLAGSNTGELFF. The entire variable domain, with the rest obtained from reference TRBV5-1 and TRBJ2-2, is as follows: KAGVTQTPRYLIKTRGQQVTLSCSPISGHRSVSWYQQTPGQGLQFLFEYFSETQRNKGNFPGRFSGRQFSNSRSEMNVSTLELGDSALYLCASRLAGSNTGELFFGEGSRLTVL.

This CDR3 reads CASSLAPGYEQYF. In DNA, the CDR3 is TGTGCCAGCAGCTTAGCGCCAGGCTACGAGCAGTACTTC. V is TRBV7-6 and J is TRBJ2-7; D is ambiguous. V shed 0 bases and J shed 3 bases, with 6 bases lying between them. CDR3 size: 13 residues. Germline assignment: CDR1 SGHVS and CDR2 FNYEAQ.

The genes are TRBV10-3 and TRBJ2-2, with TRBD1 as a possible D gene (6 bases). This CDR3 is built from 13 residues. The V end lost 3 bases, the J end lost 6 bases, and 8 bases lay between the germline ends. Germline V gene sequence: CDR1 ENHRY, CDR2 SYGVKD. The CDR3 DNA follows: TGTGCCATCAGTGAAAAGGGGGCCGGGGAGCTGTTTTTT. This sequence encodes CAISEKGAGELFF.

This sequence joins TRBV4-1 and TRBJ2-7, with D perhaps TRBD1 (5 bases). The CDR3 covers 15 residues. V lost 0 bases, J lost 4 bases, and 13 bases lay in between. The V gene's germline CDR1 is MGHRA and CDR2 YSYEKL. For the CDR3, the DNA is TGCGCCAGCAGCCAAGAACCGCAAGGACATTACGAGCAGTACTTC. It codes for CASSQEPQGHYEQYF.

The CDR3 nucleotides read TGTGCCAGCAGCCCTTCCGGGACTCACTACGAGCAGTACTTC. Amino acids: CASSPSGTHYEQYF. The gene calls are TRBV7-3 and TRBJ2-7; tentative D call: TRBD2 (6 bases). The CDR3 sequence is 14 residues long. V was cut by 5 bases and J by 3 bases, with 14 bases left in between. From germline, CDR1 is SGHTA and CDR2 FQGTGA.

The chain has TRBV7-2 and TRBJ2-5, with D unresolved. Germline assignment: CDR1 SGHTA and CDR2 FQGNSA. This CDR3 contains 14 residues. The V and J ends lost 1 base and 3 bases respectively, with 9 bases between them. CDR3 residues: CASSLEVGKETQYF. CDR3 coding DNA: TGTGCCAGCAGCTTAGAGGTGGGAAAAGAGACCCAGTACTTC.

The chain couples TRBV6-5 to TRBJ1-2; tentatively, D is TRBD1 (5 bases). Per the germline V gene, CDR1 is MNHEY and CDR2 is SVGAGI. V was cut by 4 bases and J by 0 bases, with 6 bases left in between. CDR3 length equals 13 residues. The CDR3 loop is CASSSGPNYGYTF. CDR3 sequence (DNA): TGTGCCAGCAGTTCGGGACCTAACTATGGCTACACCTTC.

The CDR3 nucleotides are TGCGCCAGCAGCTTGGAGGGGGGAAACTATGGCTACACCTTC. Residues: CASSLEGGNYGYTF. V is TRBV5-1 and J is TRBJ1-2; TRBD1 is a possible D gene (6 bases). The CDR3 runs to 14 residues. Germline V gene sequence: CDR1 SGHRS, CDR2 YFSETQ. Trimming took 0 bases from V and 2 from J, leaving 8 bases between them.

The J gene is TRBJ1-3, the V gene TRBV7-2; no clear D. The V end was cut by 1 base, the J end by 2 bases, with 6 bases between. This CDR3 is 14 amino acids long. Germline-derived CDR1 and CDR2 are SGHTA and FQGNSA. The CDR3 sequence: CASSLVVTGNTIYF. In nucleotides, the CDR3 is TGTGCCAGCAGCTTAGTAGTCACTGGAAACACCATATATTTT.

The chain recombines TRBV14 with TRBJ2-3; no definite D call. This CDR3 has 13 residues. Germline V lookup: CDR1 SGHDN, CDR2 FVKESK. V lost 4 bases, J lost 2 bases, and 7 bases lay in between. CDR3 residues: CASSPHFTDTQYF. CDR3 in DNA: TGTGCCAGCAGCCCCCACTTCACAGATACGCAGTATTTT.

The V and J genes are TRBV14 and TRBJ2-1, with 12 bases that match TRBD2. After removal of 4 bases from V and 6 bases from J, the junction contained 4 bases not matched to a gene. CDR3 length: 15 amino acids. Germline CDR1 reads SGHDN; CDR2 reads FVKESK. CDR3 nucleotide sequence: TGTGCCAGCAGCCCGCCGGGACTAGCGGGCAATGAGCAGTTCTTC. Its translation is CASSPPGLAGNEQFF.

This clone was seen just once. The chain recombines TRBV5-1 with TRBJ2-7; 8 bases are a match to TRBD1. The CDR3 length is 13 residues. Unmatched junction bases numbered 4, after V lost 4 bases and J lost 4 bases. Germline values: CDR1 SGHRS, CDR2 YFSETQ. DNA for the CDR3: TGCGCCAGCAGCCCAGGGGGCTGGTACGAGCAGTACTTC. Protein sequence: CASSPGGWYEQYF.

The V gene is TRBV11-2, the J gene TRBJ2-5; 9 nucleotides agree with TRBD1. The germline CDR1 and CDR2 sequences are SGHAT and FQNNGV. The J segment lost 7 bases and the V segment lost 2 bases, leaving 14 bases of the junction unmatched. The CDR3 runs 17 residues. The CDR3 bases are TGTGCCAGCAGCTTAATTCGCCGGGACAGGGTCCTCTGGACCCAGTACTTC. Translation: CASSLIRRDRVLWTQYF. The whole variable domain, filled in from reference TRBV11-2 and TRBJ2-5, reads EAGVAQSPRYKIIEKRQSVAFWCNPISGHATLYWYQQILGQGPKLLIQFQNNGVVDDSQLPKDRFSAERLKGVDSTLKIQPAKLEDSAVYLCASSLIRRDRVLWTQYFGPGTRLLVL.